This T cell receptor (beta chain) was profiled in a study of identical twins. A universal primer binding site was introduced by template switching. The final cDNA contained unique molecular identifiers. TCRdb recomputed calls from the 5' RACE reads with MiXCR, one row per CDR3 protein. Counted here are fewer than 250,000 distinct CDR3 sequences, roughly 7% occurring once; the ten biggest clones make up roughly 3.9%. General study results and limits: Conclusions relied on cross-sectional statistical analysis, not following the same donors. Cord blood beta clonotypes that were abundant carried fewer insertions, and memory repertoires showed no such trend.

In germline, CDR1 is SGHRS, CDR2 YFSETQ. Trimming stripped 0 bases from V and 0 bases from J, with 6 bases between. The CDR3 has 14 residues. This clonotype was seen at least ten times. Antigen specificity is unknown. The same data also contributed to another study, on yellow fever vaccine responses in identical twins. That source reports: Twins showed a vaccine T cell response that reportedly seemed partly convergent, partly personalized.

This sequence originates from a woman under 30 in good health. V and J are TRBV5-1 and TRBJ2-5; no reliable D call. The source material was memory (CD45RO+) T cells sorted from blood. CDR3 sequence (DNA): TGCGCCAGCAGCTTGGGGGCCTACCAAGAGACCCAGTACTTC. It specifies CASSLGAYQETQYF.